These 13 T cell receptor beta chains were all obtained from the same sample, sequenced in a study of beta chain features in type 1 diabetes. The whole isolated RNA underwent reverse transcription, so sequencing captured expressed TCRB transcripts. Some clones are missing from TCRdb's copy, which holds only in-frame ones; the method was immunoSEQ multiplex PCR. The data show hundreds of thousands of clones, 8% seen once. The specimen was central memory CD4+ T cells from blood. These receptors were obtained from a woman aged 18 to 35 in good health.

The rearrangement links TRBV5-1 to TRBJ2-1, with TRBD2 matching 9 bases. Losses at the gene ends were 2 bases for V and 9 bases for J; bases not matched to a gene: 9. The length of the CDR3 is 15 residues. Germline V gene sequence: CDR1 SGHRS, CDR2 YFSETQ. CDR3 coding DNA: TGCGCCAGCAGCTTAATTGGCGGGAGGGCCCGTGAGCAGTTCTTC. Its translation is CASSLIGGRAREQFF.

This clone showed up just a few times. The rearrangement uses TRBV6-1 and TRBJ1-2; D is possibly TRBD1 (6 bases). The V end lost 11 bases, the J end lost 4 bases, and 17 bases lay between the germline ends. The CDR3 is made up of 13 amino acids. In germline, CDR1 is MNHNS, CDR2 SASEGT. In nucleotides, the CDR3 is TGTGCCGGAACGCAGGGGATAAGCTATGGCTACACCTTC. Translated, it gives CAGTQGISYGYTF.

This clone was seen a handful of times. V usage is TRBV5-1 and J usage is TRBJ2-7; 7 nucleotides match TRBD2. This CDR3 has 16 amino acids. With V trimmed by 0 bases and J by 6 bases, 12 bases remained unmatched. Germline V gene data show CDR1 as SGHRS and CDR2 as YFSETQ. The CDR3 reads CASSLADGGSFSEQYF. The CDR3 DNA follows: TGCGCCAGCAGCTTGGCGGATGGCGGGAGTTTTTCCGAGCAGTACTTC.

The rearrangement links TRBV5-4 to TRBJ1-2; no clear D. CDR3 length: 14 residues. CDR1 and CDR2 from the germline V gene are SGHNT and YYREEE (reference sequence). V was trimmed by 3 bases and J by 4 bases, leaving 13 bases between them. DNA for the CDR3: TGTGCCAGCAGCTCCCAACAGTACGCCTATGGCTACACCTTC. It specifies CASSSQQYAYGYTF.

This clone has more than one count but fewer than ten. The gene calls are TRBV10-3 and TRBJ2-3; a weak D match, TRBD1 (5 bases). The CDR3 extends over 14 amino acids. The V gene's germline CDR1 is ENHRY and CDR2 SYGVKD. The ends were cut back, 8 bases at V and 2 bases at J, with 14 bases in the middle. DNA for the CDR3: TGTGCCATCGGTTGGCAGGGAAACACAGATACGCAGTATTTT. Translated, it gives CAIGWQGNTDTQYF.

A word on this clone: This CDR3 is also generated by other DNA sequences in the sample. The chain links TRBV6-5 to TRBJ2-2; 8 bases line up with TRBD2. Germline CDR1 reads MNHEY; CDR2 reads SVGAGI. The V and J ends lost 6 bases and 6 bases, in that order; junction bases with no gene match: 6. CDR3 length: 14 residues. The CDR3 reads CASSRPGGSGELFF. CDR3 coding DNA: TGTGCCAGCAGCCGGCCGGGGGGGTCCGGGGAGCTGTTTTTT.

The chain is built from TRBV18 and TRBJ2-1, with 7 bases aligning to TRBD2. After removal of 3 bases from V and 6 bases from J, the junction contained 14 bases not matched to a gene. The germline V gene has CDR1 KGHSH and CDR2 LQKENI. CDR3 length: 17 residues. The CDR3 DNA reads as TGTGCCAGCTCACCTTTACCTCCGGGACTATCATCCAATGAGCAGTTCTTC. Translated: CASSPLPPGLSSNEQFF.

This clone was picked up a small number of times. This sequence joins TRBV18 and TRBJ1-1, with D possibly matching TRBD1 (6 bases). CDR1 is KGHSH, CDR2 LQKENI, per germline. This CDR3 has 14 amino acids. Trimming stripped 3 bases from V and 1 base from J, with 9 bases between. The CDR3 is CASSPDRRNTEAFF. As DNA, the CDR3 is TGTGCCAGCTCACCCGACAGGAGGAACACTGAAGCTTTCTTT.

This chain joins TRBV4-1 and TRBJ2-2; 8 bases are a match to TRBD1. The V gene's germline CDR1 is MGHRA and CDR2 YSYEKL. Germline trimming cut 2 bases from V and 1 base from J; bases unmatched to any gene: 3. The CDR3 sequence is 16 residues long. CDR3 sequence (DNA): TGCGCCAGCAGCCAACATGGGACAGGGAACACCGGGGAGCTGTTTTTT. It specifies CASSQHGTGNTGELFF.

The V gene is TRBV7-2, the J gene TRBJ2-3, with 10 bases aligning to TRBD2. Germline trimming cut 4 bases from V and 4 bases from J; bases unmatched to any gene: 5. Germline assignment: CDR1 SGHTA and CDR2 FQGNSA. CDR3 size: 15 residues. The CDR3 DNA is TGTGCCAGCAGCTATACTAGCGGGAACGCAGATACGCAGTATTTT. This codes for CASSYTSGNADTQYF.

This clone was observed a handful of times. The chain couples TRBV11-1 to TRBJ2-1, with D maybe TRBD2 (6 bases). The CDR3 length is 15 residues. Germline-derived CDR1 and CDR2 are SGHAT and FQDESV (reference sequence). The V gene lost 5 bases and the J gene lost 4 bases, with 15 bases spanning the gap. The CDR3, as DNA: TGTGCCAGCAGCCCACTAGCAAGACTATACAATGAGCAGTTCTTC. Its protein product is CASSPLARLYNEQFF. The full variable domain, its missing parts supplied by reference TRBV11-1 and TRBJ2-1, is EAEVAQSPRYKITEKSQAVAFWCDPISGHATLYWYRQILGQGPELLVQFQDESVVDDSQLPKDRFSAERLKGVDSTLKIQPAELGDSAMYLCASSPLARLYNEQFFGPGTRLTVL.

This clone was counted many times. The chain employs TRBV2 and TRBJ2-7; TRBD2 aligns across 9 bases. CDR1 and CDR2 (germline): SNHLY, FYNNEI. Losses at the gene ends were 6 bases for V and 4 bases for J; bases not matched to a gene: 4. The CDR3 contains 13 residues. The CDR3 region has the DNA TGTGCCAGCAGGACTAGCGGAAAATACGAGCAGTACTTC. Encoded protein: CASRTSGKYEQYF.

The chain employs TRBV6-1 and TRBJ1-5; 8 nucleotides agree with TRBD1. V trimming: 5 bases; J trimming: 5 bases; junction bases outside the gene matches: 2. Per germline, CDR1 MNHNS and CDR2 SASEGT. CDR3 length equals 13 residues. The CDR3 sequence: CASSQDRDQPQHF. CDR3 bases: TGTGCCAGCAGTCAGGACAGGGATCAGCCCCAGCATTTT.